These T cell receptor beta chains were read from a single sample in a study of blood T cell repertoires in COVID-19. TCRdb keeps only in-frame clones here, not all; method: immunoSEQ multiplex PCR. The data contain about 210,000 clones, more than 75% of them singletons. The material sequenced was PBMCs or T cells enriched from blood (not recorded which). These receptors were taken from a man in his forties with acute COVID-19. Each CDR3 is given with its conserved first and last residue. Fields, in order: D gene, clone size, J gene, V gene, CDR3 protein, CDR3 DNA. The D gene is left open where the match is weak. Clone size is given for some rows only: seen once, a few or many times, or a class if the clone is expanded.

D gene: NA; clone size: NA; J gene: TRBJ1-1; V gene: TRBV28; CDR3 protein: CAATSGRTWNTEAFF; CDR3 DNA: TGTGCTGCTACGTCTGGGAGGACTTGGAACACTGAAGCTTTCTTT
D gene: TRBD1; clone size: NA; J gene: TRBJ1-1; V gene: TRBV4-2; CDR3 protein: CASSRDRGMPEAFF; CDR3 DNA: TGTGCCAGCAGCCGAGACAGGGGCATGCCTGAAGCTTTCTTT
D gene: TRBD2; clone size: NA; J gene: TRBJ2-5; V gene: TRBV12-3/TRBV12-4; CDR3 protein: CASSFLAGETQYF; CDR3 DNA: TGTGCCAGCAGCTTTCTAGCGGGAGAGACCCAGTACTTC
D gene: NA; clone size: NA; J gene: TRBJ1-6; V gene: TRBV2; CDR3 protein: CASSDEQSGSPLHF; CDR3 DNA: TGTGCCAGCAGTGATGAACAGTCAGGATCACCCCTCCACTTT
D gene: TRBD1; clone size: NA; J gene: TRBJ2-7; V gene: TRBV23-1; CDR3 protein: CASSQSVDPSGTVLIYEQYF; CDR3 DNA: TGCGCCAGCAGTCAATCGGTAGACCCGTCCGGGACAGTTTTGATCTACGAGCAGTACTTC
D gene: TRBD1; clone size: NA; J gene: TRBJ2-7; V gene: TRBV11-2; CDR3 protein: CASSFQTGGWNEQYF; CDR3 DNA: TGTGCCAGCAGCTTTCAGACAGGGGGGTGGAACGAGCAGTACTTC
D gene: TRBD2; clone size: NA; J gene: TRBJ2-5; V gene: TRBV10-3; CDR3 protein: CAIGPRLAGVGETQYF; CDR3 DNA: TGTGCCATCGGACCCCGACTAGCGGGAGTAGGTGAGACCCAGTACTTC
D gene: TRBD2; clone size: NA; J gene: TRBJ2-7; V gene: TRBV3-1/TRBV3-2; CDR3 protein: CASSPLGLAGMYEQYF; CDR3 DNA: TGTGCCAGCAGCCCCCTTGGACTAGCGGGAATGTACGAGCAGTACTTC
D gene: TRBD2; clone size: NA; J gene: TRBJ2-1; V gene: TRBV19; CDR3 protein: CASSMGGLAGDEQFF; CDR3 DNA: TGTGCCAGTAGTATGGGTGGACTAGCGGGAGACGAGCAGTTCTTC
D gene: TRBD2; clone size: once; J gene: TRBJ2-5; V gene: TRBV7-6; CDR3 protein: CASSLLGGLLETQYF; CDR3 DNA: TGTGCCAGCAGCCTGCTTGGGGGACTATTAGAGACCCAGTACTTC
D gene: NA; clone size: NA; J gene: TRBJ1-4; V gene: TRBV6-5; CDR3 protein: CASSYSRVFEKLFF; CDR3 DNA: TGTGCCAGCAGTTACAGTAGAGTCTTTGAAAAACTGTTTTTT
D gene: NA; clone size: NA; J gene: TRBJ2-3; V gene: TRBV19; CDR3 protein: CASSMGPPGDTQYF; CDR3 DNA: TGTGCCAGTAGTATGGGGCCCCCAGGAGATACGCAGTATTTT
D gene: NA; clone size: NA; J gene: TRBJ1-5; V gene: TRBV12-3/TRBV12-4; CDR3 protein: CASSLLGGPQHF; CDR3 DNA: TGTGCCAGCAGTTTATTGGGGGGGCCCCAGCATTTT
D gene: TRBD1; clone size: NA; J gene: TRBJ2-7; V gene: TRBV5-1; CDR3 protein: CASSLTGQGMGEQYF; CDR3 DNA: TGCGCCAGCAGCTTGACGGGACAGGGGATGGGGGAGCAGTACTTC
D gene: TRBD1; clone size: once; J gene: TRBJ1-1; V gene: TRBV6-5; CDR3 protein: CASTPDRANTEAFF; CDR3 DNA: TGTGCCAGCACCCCGGACAGGGCGAACACTGAAGCTTTCTTT
D gene: NA; clone size: NA; J gene: TRBJ2-5; V gene: TRBV5-1; CDR3 protein: CASSLQNGQSRETQYF; CDR3 DNA: TGCGCCAGCAGCCTACAGAACGGACAGTCCCGAGAGACCCAGTACTTC
D gene: TRBD1; clone size: NA; J gene: TRBJ1-1; V gene: TRBV25-1; CDR3 protein: CASSAGQGGTEAFF; CDR3 DNA: TGTGCCAGCAGTGCGGGACAGGGAGGCACTGAAGCTTTCTTT
D gene: TRBD1; clone size: NA; J gene: TRBJ2-7; V gene: TRBV5-5; CDR3 protein: CASRSPGTGNYEQYF; CDR3 DNA: TGTGCCAGCAGGTCCCCCGGGACAGGGAACTACGAGCAGTACTTC
D gene: TRBD2; clone size: NA; J gene: TRBJ2-1; V gene: TRBV19; CDR3 protein: CASSHRGLAYADSSYNEQFF; CDR3 DNA: TGTGCCAGTAGCCATAGGGGACTAGCGTACGCCGACAGCTCCTACAATGAGCAGTTCTTC
D gene: TRBD2; clone size: NA; J gene: TRBJ2-1; V gene: TRBV28; CDR3 protein: CASSLGLAGYNEQFF; CDR3 DNA: TGTGCCAGCAGCTTGGGACTAGCGGGTTACAATGAGCAGTTCTTC
D gene: TRBD1; clone size: NA; J gene: TRBJ1-2; V gene: TRBV5-1; CDR3 protein: CASSSTGRGIYGYTF; CDR3 DNA: TGCGCCAGCAGCTCGACAGGGCGTGGTATCTATGGCTACACCTTC
D gene: NA; clone size: few; J gene: TRBJ2-1; V gene: TRBV7-9; CDR3 protein: CASSPVVSHPLYNEQFF; CDR3 DNA: TGTGCCAGCAGCCCCGTCGTGAGTCACCCCCTCTACAATGAGCAGTTCTTC
D gene: NA; clone size: NA; J gene: TRBJ1-3; V gene: TRBV19; CDR3 protein: CASKAGSNFGNTIYF; CDR3 DNA: TGTGCCAGCAAAGCGGGCTCCAACTTCGGAAACACCATATATTTT
D gene: NA; clone size: NA; J gene: TRBJ2-3; V gene: TRBV7-2; CDR3 protein: CASSYPQGGTQYF; CDR3 DNA: TGTGCCAGCAGTTATCCTCAGGGGGGTACGCAGTATTTT
D gene: NA; clone size: NA; J gene: TRBJ2-2; V gene: TRBV24-1; CDR3 protein: CATSDFSGSRGELFF; CDR3 DNA: TGTGCCACCAGTGATTTTTCCGGGAGTAGGGGGGAGCTGTTTTTT
D gene: NA; clone size: once; J gene: TRBJ2-3; V gene: TRBV30; CDR3 protein: CAWSYLTTADTQYF; CDR3 DNA: TGTGCCTGGAGTTATTTAACTACCGCGGATACGCAGTATTTT
D gene: NA; clone size: NA; J gene: TRBJ1-5; V gene: TRBV28; CDR3 protein: CASSSRARNQPQHF; CDR3 DNA: TGTGCCAGCAGTTCCAGGGCCCGCAATCAGCCCCAGCATTTT
D gene: TRBD1; clone size: NA; J gene: TRBJ1-2; V gene: TRBV7-2; CDR3 protein: CASSYRGGSGGYTF; CDR3 DNA: TGTGCCAGCAGCTACAGGGGAGGATCGGGTGGCTACACCTTC
D gene: TRBD1; clone size: NA; J gene: TRBJ2-7; V gene: TRBV4-1; CDR3 protein: CASSQGGTGVGEQYF; CDR3 DNA: TGCGCCAGCAGCCAAGGGGGGACAGGGGTTGGCGAGCAGTACTTC
D gene: NA; clone size: NA; J gene: TRBJ2-7; V gene: TRBV28; CDR3 protein: CASKGDPGSYEQYF; CDR3 DNA: TGTGCCAGCAAGGGGGACCCTGGGTCCTACGAGCAGTACTTC
D gene: TRBD1; clone size: few; J gene: TRBJ1-6; V gene: TRBV2; CDR3 protein: CASSQGEGPLHF; CDR3 DNA: TGTGCCAGCAGTCAGGGGGAAGGGCCCCTCCACTTT
D gene: NA; clone size: NA; J gene: TRBJ1-5; V gene: TRBV7-2; CDR3 protein: CASSLRQAQPQHF; CDR3 DNA: TGTGCCAGCAGCTTAAGACAGGCCCAGCCCCAGCATTTT
D gene: NA; clone size: once; J gene: TRBJ2-2; V gene: TRBV7-9; CDR3 protein: CASSGTTNTGELFF; CDR3 DNA: TGTGCCAGCAGCGGGACAACGAACACCGGGGAGCTGTTTTTT
D gene: TRBD2; clone size: NA; J gene: TRBJ2-7; V gene: TRBV10-1; CDR3 protein: CASGTLTSGSYEQYF; CDR3 DNA: TGCGCCAGCGGGACCCTGACTAGCGGCTCCTACGAGCAGTACTTC
D gene: TRBD1; clone size: NA; J gene: TRBJ2-2; V gene: TRBV2; CDR3 protein: CASSSGQTFSGELFF; CDR3 DNA: TGTGCCAGCAGTTCGGGACAGACATTCTCCGGGGAGCTGTTTTTT
D gene: NA; clone size: NA; J gene: TRBJ1-5; V gene: TRBV6-5; CDR3 protein: CASSYGQGSQPQHF; CDR3 DNA: TGTGCCAGCAGTTACGGGCAGGGAAGTCAGCCCCAGCATTTT
D gene: NA; clone size: NA; J gene: TRBJ2-7; V gene: TRBV7-9; CDR3 protein: CASSPTPGKAYEQYF; CDR3 DNA: TGTGCCAGCAGCCCGACGCCAGGGAAGGCCTACGAGCAGTACTTC
D gene: NA; clone size: NA; J gene: TRBJ2-2; V gene: TRBV28; CDR3 protein: CASSLPSAGELFF; CDR3 DNA: TGTGCCAGCAGTTTACCTTCGGCCGGGGAGCTGTTTTTT
D gene: TRBD2; clone size: NA; J gene: TRBJ2-6; V gene: TRBV5-1; CDR3 protein: CASSLGLAGGPGANVLTF; CDR3 DNA: TGCGCCAGCAGCTTGGGCCTAGCGGGAGGGCCTGGGGCCAACGTCCTGACTTTC
D gene: NA; clone size: NA; J gene: TRBJ1-6; V gene: TRBV6-5; CDR3 protein: CASIGDELHF; CDR3 DNA: TGTGCCAGCATCGGAGATGAACTCCACTTT
D gene: NA; clone size: NA; J gene: TRBJ1-3; V gene: TRBV3-1/TRBV3-2; CDR3 protein: CASTRRGNTIYF; CDR3 DNA: TGTGCCAGCACCCGTCGGGGAAACACCATATATTTT
D gene: TRBD1; clone size: NA; J gene: TRBJ2-1; V gene: TRBV5-1; CDR3 protein: CASSGGQGSYNEQFF; CDR3 DNA: TGCGCCAGCAGCGGGGGACAGGGGTCCTACAATGAGCAGTTCTTC
D gene: NA; clone size: NA; J gene: TRBJ2-6; V gene: TRBV3-1/TRBV3-2; CDR3 protein: CASSQRGANVLTF; CDR3 DNA: TGTGCCAGCAGCCAGAGGGGGGCCAACGTCCTGACTTTC
D gene: NA; clone size: few; J gene: TRBJ2-1; V gene: TRBV9; CDR3 protein: CASSVDPVQRWAEQFF; CDR3 DNA: TGTGCCAGCAGCGTAGATCCCGTTCAACGGTGGGCTGAGCAGTTCTTC
D gene: TRBD2; clone size: NA; J gene: TRBJ2-1; V gene: TRBV28; CDR3 protein: CASSPWTSGYNEQFF; CDR3 DNA: TGTGCCAGCAGTCCATGGACTAGCGGTTACAATGAGCAGTTCTTC
D gene: NA; clone size: NA; J gene: TRBJ2-7; V gene: TRBV11-2; CDR3 protein: CASSEGGVVSAYEQYF; CDR3 DNA: TGTGCCAGCAGCGAAGGAGGGGTAGTTTCCGCCTACGAGCAGTACTTC
D gene: NA; clone size: NA; J gene: TRBJ1-2; V gene: TRBV5-8; CDR3 protein: CASSHRHHRTGYTF; CDR3 DNA: TGTGCCAGCAGCCACCGACACCACCGTACGGGCTACACCTTC
D gene: TRBD2; clone size: few; J gene: TRBJ2-5; V gene: TRBV10-1; CDR3 protein: CASSPAGEETQYF; CDR3 DNA: TGCGCCAGCAGCCCCGCGGGGGAAGAGACCCAGTACTTC
D gene: NA; clone size: NA; J gene: TRBJ1-4; V gene: TRBV7-9; CDR3 protein: CASSSRGLSEKLFF; CDR3 DNA: TGTGCCAGCAGCTCCCGAGGACTCTCCGAAAAACTGTTTTTT
D gene: TRBD1; clone size: once; J gene: TRBJ1-6; V gene: TRBV9; CDR3 protein: CASSADRDRDSPLHF; CDR3 DNA: TGTGCCAGCAGCGCCGACCGGGACAGAGATTCACCCCTCCACTTT
D gene: TRBD1; clone size: NA; J gene: TRBJ2-3; V gene: TRBV9; CDR3 protein: CASSVKVSTGPPDTQYF; CDR3 DNA: TGTGCCAGCAGCGTTAAAGTTTCGACAGGGCCCCCAGATACGCAGTATTTT
D gene: TRBD1; clone size: NA; J gene: TRBJ1-1; V gene: TRBV29-1; CDR3 protein: CSVHRGINTEAFF; CDR3 DNA: TGCAGCGTCCACAGGGGTATCAACACTGAAGCTTTCTTT
D gene: NA; clone size: NA; J gene: TRBJ2-7; V gene: TRBV6-5; CDR3 protein: CASSSTGTGYEQYF; CDR3 DNA: TGTGCCAGCAGTTCAACAGGGACGGGCTACGAGCAGTACTTC
D gene: TRBD2; clone size: NA; J gene: TRBJ2-7; V gene: TRBV13; CDR3 protein: CASSSGGTSGISYEQYF; CDR3 DNA: TGTGCCAGCAGCTCCGGAGGGACTAGCGGGATCTCCTACGAGCAGTACTTC